What follows describes a single TCR beta chain. The study ran its PCR with 60 Vbeta and 13 Jbeta primers. The data were produced by immunoSEQ multiplex PCR, yet TCRdb's version contains in-frame clones alone and is incomplete. In the table there are approximately 150,000 clones, around 75% of which are singletons. The sample belongs to a study of cytomegalovirus exposure and HLA in healthy donors. The CDR3 extends over 15 amino acids. Germline CDR1 reads MRHNA; CDR2 reads SNTAGT. The V segment lost 6 bases and the J segment 3 bases; nucleotides outside the gene matches: 8. Source material: PBMCs. J is TRBJ2-7 and V is TRBV6-4, with TRBD2 matching over 10 bases. The origin of this receptor is a male donor in good health and CMV-seronegative. CDR3: CASSKTSGHLYEQYF. DNA for the CDR3: TGTGCCAGCAGCAAGACTAGCGGGCACCTCTACGAGCAGTACTTC.